This T cell receptor (beta chain) is drawn from a study of blood T cells in healthy people across ages. Study-wide context: The template switching approach captured approximately one barcoded beta molecule for every two T cells.

Primers used in a second PCR of about 6 to 12 cycles were a sample-barcoded 5' primer and a J-beta primer mix. Every sample gave at least 2.5 million paired-end reads containing CDR3. TCRdb fed the 5' RACE reads into MiXCR, producing one record per CDR3 protein. Of some 1.4 million distinct CDR3 sequences in the sample, 42% were seen once. The sample, approximately 10 milliliters of peripheral blood, was drawn from each donor. The V gene's germline CDR1 is DFQATT and CDR2 SNEGSKA (reference sequence). The V gene end was trimmed by 3 bases and the J gene end by 9 bases; junction bases not matched to a gene: 14. The CDR3 covers 15 residues.

The chain combines TRBV20-1 with TRBJ2-1, with 7 positions matching TRBD2. The specimen was blood. This clonotype was obtained from a woman aged 18-35 years in good health. The CDR3 loop reads CSASRASGGGSEQFF. The CDR3 DNA is TGCAGTGCTAGCAGAGCTAGCGGCGGTGGCAGTGAGCAGTTCTTC.